Below, 15 T cell receptor beta chains from the same sample are listed, as sequenced in a study of cytomegalovirus exposure and HLA in healthy donors. PCR primers comprised 60 Vbeta and 13 Jbeta primers. Clones were read by immunoSEQ multiplex PCR, and TCRdb kept only the in-frame ones, dropping some. This table holds about 190,000 clones, 81% found once. Sample: PBMCs. Source of these receptors: a man in his late teens or twenties in good health and CMV-seronegative.

The chain joins TRBV11-2 to TRBJ2-7; D may be TRBD1 (5 bases). With 3 bases removed from V and 3 bases from J, the gap between germline ends came to 12 bases. CDR3 length: 14 amino acids. The germline CDR1 and CDR2 sequences are SGHAT and FQNNGV. Written as DNA, the CDR3 is TGTGCCAGCAGCTTTTCGGACACGAACTACGAGCAGTACTTC. Protein product: CASSFSDTNYEQYF.

CDR3 sequence reads: CASSERLQQFF. DNA for the CDR3: TGTGCCAGCAGTGAACGATTACAACAGTTCTTC. This rearrangement joins TRBV25-1 to TRBJ2-1; D gene uncertain. From germline, CDR1 is MGHDK and CDR2 SYGVNS. Trimming cost V 2 bases and J 13 bases, with 9 bases left between them. The CDR3 is 11 residues long.

The V and J genes are TRBV29-1 and TRBJ2-3; 8 bases map to TRBD1. CDR1 and CDR2 from the germline V gene are SQVTM and ANQGSEA. V was pared by 6 bases and J by 2 bases, with 16 bases of the junction left unmatched. The CDR3 is 17 residues long. The CDR3 DNA follows: TGCAGCGTCTCACAGGGGGGTTTTCGCGCTACCACAGATACGCAGTATTTT. This sequence encodes CSVSQGGFRATTDTQYF.

This clone was seen only once. This chain uses TRBV28 with TRBJ2-3; 7 bases align to TRBD1. V lost 7 bases to trimming and J lost 4 bases; unmatched junction nucleotides: 8. Looked up from germline, CDR1 is MDHEN and CDR2 is SYDVKM. The CDR3 has 14 residues. CDR3 region: CASIEVGGADTQYF. The CDR3 DNA is TGTGCCAGCATCGAAGTAGGGGGCGCAGATACGCAGTATTTT.

In its sample, this clone was seen a few times. V and J are TRBV4-3 and TRBJ2-3, with D uncertain. Germline lookup yields CDR1 LGHNA and CDR2 YSLEER. Trimming shortened V by 0 bases and J by 0 bases, and 7 bases separated the two germline ends. The CDR3 spans 15 residues. CDR3 residues: CASSQERRSTDTQYF. In DNA, the CDR3 is TGCGCCAGCAGCCAAGAGAGGCGTAGCACAGATACGCAGTATTTT.

This clone has just a few counts. This sequence joins TRBV5-1 and TRBJ2-1, with 8 bases matching TRBD2. This CDR3 is 15 amino acids long. Germline values: CDR1 SGHRS, CDR2 YFSETQ. V shed 1 base and J 8 bases; nucleotides not matched to a gene: 8. The CDR3 spells CASSLRGGKIDEQFF. The CDR3 region has the DNA TGCGCCAGCAGCTTGCGCGGGGGGAAGATAGATGAGCAGTTCTTC.

This chain joins TRBV4-1 and TRBJ2-5; 11 bases fit TRBD1. Trimming at V came to 4 bases and at J to 3 bases, leaving 4 bases not matched to a gene. This CDR3 comprises 15 residues. CDR1 is MGHRA, CDR2 YSYEKL, per germline. The CDR3, as DNA: TGCGCCAGCAGCCCCGGACAGGGGGCGAAAGAGACCCAGTACTTC. This encodes CASSPGQGAKETQYF.

This clone was observed a handful of times. V and J are TRBV18 and TRBJ2-1, with a weak D call TRBD2 (5 bases). Germline CDR1 is KGHSH and CDR2 is LQKENI. CDR3 length: 19 amino acids. Trimming took 3 bases from V and 3 from J, leaving 24 bases between them. In nucleotides, the CDR3 is TGTGCCAGCTCACCCGGATTGGACTCTCCAGAAATCATCTACAATGAGCAGTTCTTC. Its protein product is CASSPGLDSPEIIYNEQFF. The full variable domain, its missing parts supplied by reference TRBV18 and TRBJ2-1, is NAGVMQNPRHLVRRRGQEARLRCSPMKGHSHVYWYRQLPEEGLKFMVYLQKENIIDESGMPKERFSAEFPKEGPSILRIQQVVRGDSAAYFCASSPGLDSPEIIYNEQFFGPGTRLTVL.

The rearrangement links TRBV6-6 to TRBJ2-7; 10 bases agree with TRBD1. The CDR3 runs 15 residues. The germline V gene encodes CDR1 MNHNY and CDR2 SVGAGI (reference sequence). V shed 5 bases, J shed 7 bases, and the junction held 11 bases outside the gene matches. The CDR3 DNA is TGTGCCAGCAGTCTCGGGACCGGGACAGGGGTGGAGCAGTACTTC. This sequence encodes CASSLGTGTGVEQYF.

The V gene is TRBV9, the J gene TRBJ2-2; D is undetermined. Germline V gene lookup returns CDR1 SGDLS and CDR2 YYNGEE. V lost 0 bases and J 7 bases, leaving 13 bases between the germline ends. The CDR3 contains 15 residues. The CDR3: CASSVVGHLFGELFF. CDR3 DNA: TGTGCCAGCAGCGTAGTCGGTCACCTCTTCGGGGAGCTGTTTTTT.

The rearrangement links TRBV6-5 to TRBJ2-1; 7 bases line up with TRBD2. The germline gives CDR1 MNHEY, CDR2 SVGAGI. The CDR3 has 12 residues. Germline trimming cut 4 bases from V and 8 bases from J; bases unmatched to any gene: 2. The CDR3 protein is CASSSSGDEQFF. As DNA, the CDR3 is TGTGCCAGCAGTTCTAGCGGAGATGAGCAGTTCTTC.

The chain couples TRBV27 to TRBJ2-3, with a possible D match to TRBD1 (6 bases). The CDR3 runs to 14 residues. Germline CDR1 reads MNHEY; CDR2 reads SMNVEV (reference sequence). Trimming left V 4 bases short and J 4 bases short, with 12 bases between. CDR3 DNA sequence: TGTGCCAGCAGTTACGAAAACAGGGCAGATACGCAGTATTTT. Translation gives CASSYENRADTQYF.

The genes are TRBV29-1 and TRBJ1-1, with no clear D. V gave up 4 bases and J gave up 0 bases, with 9 bases separating them. Germline CDR1 and CDR2: SQVTM and ANQGSEA. The CDR3 spans 13 residues. CDR3 nucleotide sequence: TGCAGCGTTGTTAGACATATGAACACTGAAGCTTTCTTT. It yields the protein CSVVRHMNTEAFF.

V gene TRBV7-9 combines with J gene TRBJ1-2; the D gene is possibly TRBD1 (6 bases). Germline lookup yields CDR1 SEHNR and CDR2 FQNEAQ (reference sequence). Trimming took 0 bases from V and 4 from J, leaving 12 bases between them. This CDR3 is 15 amino acids long. The CDR3 DNA sequence: TGTGCCAGCAGCTTAGCACAGGGCGATGCCTATGGCTACACCTTC. Protein sequence: CASSLAQGDAYGYTF.

V gene TRBV7-2 combines with J gene TRBJ2-3; TRBD2 matches 9 bases. Germline CDR1 reads SGHTA; CDR2 reads FQGNSA. This CDR3 contains 16 residues. The trim removed 2 bases at V and 5 bases at J, leaving 8 bases unmatched. The CDR3 coding sequence is TGTGCCAGCAGCTTATTTCTAGCGGGACCTGGAGATACGCAGTATTTT. Translating it yields CASSLFLAGPGDTQYF.